The next 23 T cell receptor beta chains were all read from a single sample in a study of breast tumors, draining lymph nodes, adjacent tissues. Breast cancer patients provided tissue from their axillary draining lymph nodes. From the multiplex PCR reads, TCRdb called clonotypes with MiXCR, one entry per CDR3 protein. The profile shows fewer than 250,000 distinct CDR3 sequences, 32% of them singletons. Sequencing was carried out using axillary lymph node tissue. These receptors were obtained from a female donor with breast cancer. Some clones in this sample may be carry-over from other donors' samples.

This clonotype has ten or more counts. The J gene is TRBJ2-1, the V gene TRBV15; 10 bases match TRBD2. Germline trimming cut 1 base from V and 5 bases from J; bases unmatched to any gene: 8. This CDR3 is 17 amino acids long. Germline V gives CDR1 LNHNV, CDR2 YYDKDF (reference sequence). CDR3 bases: TGTGCCACCAGCAGAGGGAGCGGGAGGGTCCTTAACAATGAGCAGTTCTTC. As protein: CATSRGSGRVLNNEQFF.

The rearrangement joins TRBV4-1 to TRBJ1-2; D is undetermined. CDR3 length: 13 amino acids. Germline V gives CDR1 MGHRA, CDR2 YSYEKL. Deletions cut 1 base from V and 12 bases from J, with 15 bases between. CDR3 nucleotides: TGCGCCAGCAGCCAAGTGGAAGGAACTGGAAACACCTTC. As protein: CASSQVEGTGNTF.

This clonotype was counted a few times. The rearrangement uses TRBV6-2 or TRBV6-3 and TRBJ2-7; 7 bases are shared with TRBD2. There are 15 residues in the CDR3. Trimming at V came to 2 bases and at J to 2 bases, leaving 6 bases not matched to a gene. Looked up from germline, CDR1 is MNHEY and CDR2 is SVGEGT. The CDR3 protein is CASSYEGGPTYEQYF. DNA for the CDR3: TGTGCCAGCAGTTACGAGGGAGGGCCGACCTACGAGCAGTACTTC.

V usage is TRBV4-1 and J usage is TRBJ1-1; D not certain. The germline V gene encodes CDR1 MGHRA and CDR2 YSYEKL. This CDR3 spans 15 amino acids. Deletions cut 1 base from V and 1 base from J, with 10 bases between. CDR3 nucleotides: TGCGCCAGCAGCCAAGCGGGAGGATCGAACACTGAAGCTTTCTTT. This sequence encodes CASSQAGGSNTEAFF.

This chain uses TRBV7-9 with TRBJ2-3, with 10 positions matching TRBD1. There are 16 residues in the CDR3. CDR1 is SEHNR and CDR2 is FQNEAQ in the germline V gene (reference sequence). Trimming at V came to 5 bases and at J to 2 bases, leaving 7 bases not matched to a gene. CDR3 nucleotide sequence: TGTGCCAGCAGCGATCTCGGACAGGGGGTCACAGATACGCAGTATTTT. Translating gives CASSDLGQGVTDTQYF. The full variable domain, its missing parts supplied by reference TRBV7-9 and TRBJ2-3, is DTGVSQNPRHKITKRGQNVTFRCDPISEHNRLYWYRQTLGQGPEFLTYFQNEAQLEKSRLLSDRFSAERPKGSFSTLEIQRTEQGDSAMYLCASSDLGQGVTDTQYFGPGTRLTVL.

At least ten counts were recorded for this clonotype. The genes are TRBV6-6 and TRBJ2-1; D not resolved. This CDR3 spans 12 amino acids. Trimming cost V 6 bases and J 9 bases, with 12 bases left between them. Germline V gives CDR1 MNHNY, CDR2 SVGAGI (reference sequence). DNA for the CDR3: TGTGCCAGCAGCCCGAGAGAAGGTGAGCAGTTCTTC. Its translation is CASSPREGEQFF.

Notes on this clonotype: A read error may be the cause here, since a much bigger clone is one base away. The conserved phenylalanine or tryptophan normally closing the CDR3 is absent here, so this likely arose from a read error. Here the CDR3 reads CASSRGGRYGYTL. The CDR3 DNA follows: TGTGCCAGCAGTCGGGGTGGTCGGTATGGCTACACCCTC. V usage is TRBV6-6 and J usage is TRBJ1-2; no clear D gene. Germline values: CDR1 MNHNY, CDR2 SVGAGI (reference sequence). The CDR3 loop spans 13 amino acids. V was cut by 5 bases and J by 5 bases, with 12 bases left in between.

The chain uses TRBV14 and TRBJ2-5; 9 bases match TRBD2. V gave up 1 base and J gave up 5 bases; unmatched junction bases: 8. The germline V gene has CDR1 SGHDN and CDR2 FVKESK. The CDR3 sequence is 16 residues long. The CDR3 sequence: CASSQGGSGRGETQYF. The CDR3 nucleotides are TGTGCCAGCAGCCAAGGGGGTAGCGGGAGAGGGGAGACCCAGTACTTC.

About this clonotype itself: A much more abundant neighbour one base away suggests this may be a read error. This chain joins TRBV3-1 and TRBJ2-2; unclear D gene. The germline V gene encodes CDR1 LGHDT and CDR2 YNNKEL (reference sequence). V lost 6 bases and J 8 bases, leaving 10 bases between the germline ends. CDR3 size: 12 residues. Written as DNA, the CDR3 is TGTGCCAGCAGTTTCCTCGGAGGGGAGCTGTTTTTT. Translating gives CASSFLGGELFF.

This clonotype was seen repeatedly, ten times or more. The chain recombines TRBV29-1 with TRBJ2-1, with D uncertain. The CDR3 has 16 residues. V shed 0 bases and J shed 0 bases, with 12 bases lying between them. Germline V gene lookup returns CDR1 SQVTM and CDR2 ANQGSEA. This CDR3 is CSVEDLLMSSYNEQFF. In DNA form, the CDR3 reads TGCAGCGTTGAAGATCTGCTTATGAGCTCCTACAATGAGCAGTTCTTC.

The V gene is TRBV7-9, the J gene TRBJ1-1, with 11 bases that match TRBD1. CDR1 and CDR2 from the germline V gene are SEHNR and FQNEAQ (reference sequence). V gave up 1 base and J gave up 4 bases; unmatched junction bases: 2. This CDR3 comprises 15 residues. CDR3: CASSLVDRGLTEAFF. The CDR3 DNA sequence: TGTGCCAGCAGCTTAGTGGACAGGGGGCTCACTGAAGCTTTCTTT. The full variable domain, in which reference TRBV7-9 and TRBJ1-1 provide the parts outside the CDR3, is DTGVSQNPRHKITKRGQNVTFRCDPISEHNRLYWYRQTLGQGPEFLTYFQNEAQLEKSRLLSDRFSAERPKGSFSTLEIQRTEQGDSAMYLCASSLVDRGLTEAFFGQGTRLTVV.

Comment on this clonotype: This could be a read error, since a much larger clone is one nucleotide away. The V gene is TRBV6-2 or TRBV6-3, the J gene TRBJ2-7, with 7 bases fitting TRBD2. V lost 7 bases and J lost 1; bases outside the gene matches: 4. The germline gives CDR1 MNHEY, CDR2 SVGEGT. The CDR3 is 13 residues long. Here the CDR3 reads CASTRTRSYEQYF. The CDR3 nucleotides read TGTGCCAGCACCCGGACTAGATCCTACGAGCAGTACTTC.

In its sample, this clonotype was seen many times. The chain has TRBV3-1 and TRBJ2-5, with a tentative D call TRBD2 (6 bases). Trimming pared 6 bases from V and 5 bases from J, leaving 10 bases between. Germline CDR1 is LGHDT and CDR2 is YNNKEL (reference sequence). The CDR3 sequence is 12 residues long. The CDR3 nucleotides read TGTGCCAGCAGACCCGGGAGCGAGACCCAGTACTTC. Translated: CASRPGSETQYF.

About this clonotype: Germline and junction disagree at one end, which may indicate a read error. V usage is TRBV10-3 and J usage is TRBJ2-1; 10 nucleotides match TRBD2. Germline V CDR1 and CDR2: ENHRY, SYGVKD. This CDR3 region has 15 residues. CDR3 sequence: CTISRLAGSYNEQFF. The CDR3 DNA is TGCACCATCTCGAGACTAGCGGGCTCCTACAATGAGCAGTTCTTC.

In its sample, this clonotype was seen many times. The V gene is TRBV15, the J gene TRBJ2-5; tentative D call: TRBD2 (5 bases). Germline assignment: CDR1 LNHNV and CDR2 YYDKDF (reference sequence). The germline V and J ends were trimmed by 1 base and 3 bases, with 15 bases remaining between them. The CDR3 loop spans 16 amino acids. The CDR3 spells CATSRVEVGREETQYF. CDR3 in DNA: TGTGCCACCAGCAGAGTAGAGGTAGGGAGAGAAGAGACCCAGTACTTC.

The chain joins TRBV27 to TRBJ2-5, with D possibly matching TRBD1 (5 bases). Germline CDR1 is MNHEY and CDR2 is SMNVEV (reference sequence). The CDR3 runs 15 residues. V lost 0 bases to trimming and J lost 3 bases, with 11 bases between them. CDR3 nucleotides: TGTGCCAGCAGTTTATCTAGGGGTATCAAAGAGACCCAGTACTTC. It codes for CASSLSRGIKETQYF.

This clonotype was seen repeatedly, ten times or more. The chain uses TRBV15 and TRBJ2-5; D remains ambiguous. Trimming cost V 0 bases and J 7 bases, with 6 bases left between them. CDR1 is LNHNV and CDR2 is YYDKDF in the germline V gene (reference sequence). The CDR3 contains 12 residues. CDR3 region: CATSRDQVTQYF. The DNA for the CDR3 is TGTGCCACCAGCAGAGATCAGGTGACCCAGTACTTC.

This clonotype appeared many times. CDR3: CASSVGSYGYTF. CDR3 DNA: TGTGCCAGCAGCGTAGGATCCTATGGCTACACCTTC. V usage is TRBV9 and J usage is TRBJ1-2; D is uncertain. This CDR3 contains 12 residues. Trimming stripped 0 bases from V and 4 bases from J, with 4 bases between. Looked up from germline, CDR1 is SGDLS and CDR2 is YYNGEE.

This clonotype occurred many times. The rearrangement links TRBV28 to TRBJ2-7; TRBD1 matches 12 bases. The germline gives CDR1 MDHEN, CDR2 SYDVKM. Trimming cost V 1 base and J 7 bases; bases outside gene matches: 5. The CDR3 loop spans 15 amino acids. For the CDR3, the DNA is TGTGCCAGCAGTTTATCCGGGACAGGGGGCGGAGAGCAGTACTTC. Protein: CASSLSGTGGGEQYF.

At least ten counts were recorded for this clonotype. The chain has TRBV29-1 and TRBJ1-2, with D uncertain. The germline V and J ends were trimmed by 0 bases and 2 bases, with 10 bases remaining between them. Per the germline V gene, CDR1 is SQVTM and CDR2 is ANQGSEA. The length of the CDR3 is 14 residues. DNA for the CDR3: TGCAGCGTTGAAGAGGGAAATAAGAACTATGGCTACACCTTC. Translated: CSVEEGNKNYGYTF. Variable domain in full (rest from reference TRBV29-1 and TRBJ1-2): SAVISQKPSRDICQRGTSLTIQCQVDSQVTMMFWYRQQPGQSLTLIATANQGSEATYESGFVIDKFPISRPNLTFSTLTVSNMSPEDSSIYLCSVEEGNKNYGYTFGSGTRLTVV.

This clonotype was recorded at least ten times. The chain links TRBV30 to TRBJ2-7; 10 positions match TRBD2. J lost 6 bases, V lost 5 bases, and 13 bases had no gene match. This CDR3 is built from 15 residues. The V gene's germline CDR1 is GTSNPN and CDR2 SVGIG (reference sequence). The CDR3 DNA sequence: TGTGCCTGGGAAGCGGGAGGGCCACTTATTGGCGAGCAGTACTTC. This sequence encodes CAWEAGGPLIGEQYF. Together with reference TRBV30 and TRBJ2-7, the CDR3 gives the full variable domain: SQTIHQWPATLVQPVGSPLSLECTVEGTSNPNLYWYRQAAGRGLQLLFYSVGIGQISSEVPQNLSASRPQDRQFILSSKKLLLSDSGFYLCAWEAGGPLIGEQYFGPGTRLTVT.

A word on this clonotype: With a much larger clone just one base away, this may be a read error. This chain uses TRBV6-1 with TRBJ2-7, with 8 bases matching TRBD1. The CDR3 is 14 amino acids. V lost 7 bases and J lost 2; bases outside the gene matches: 7. Germline CDR1 and CDR2: MNHNS and SASEGT. CDR3 coding DNA: TGTGCCAGCAAACCGGGGACAGGAGCCTACGAGCAGTACTTC. Its translation is CASKPGTGAYEQYF.

This clonotype was seen many times. The rearrangement joins TRBV30 to TRBJ2-7, with D possibly being TRBD1 (5 bases). Per germline, CDR1 GTSNPN and CDR2 SVGIG (reference sequence). This CDR3 comprises 13 residues. Trimming took off 6 bases at V and 5 bases at J, with 17 bases between the two ends. CDR3 protein: CACWWGRDHEQYF. DNA of the CDR3: TGTGCCTGCTGGTGGGGCAGGGATCACGAGCAGTACTTC.